Given below is one TCR beta chain in context. Its specificity is not known. The sample belongs to a study of shared clonotypes between healthy human individuals. Whole-study findings and limits: Clonotype sharing among donors was thought likely to change with sequencing depth.

Germline CDR1 reads MNHEY; CDR2 reads SMNVEV (reference sequence). CDR3 length equals 14 residues. The V end was cut by 6 bases, the J end by 5 bases, with 11 bases between. At a deep level, the assay was run. Each PCR replicate run on unsorted PBMC took in 300 to 350 ng DNA, tens of thousands of T cell genomes. Using immunoSEQ multiplex PCR, the repertoire was profiled, and TCRdb retains in-frame clones only, with some absent. The table records hundreds of thousands of clones, around 78% of them present only once. Recent acute infections and vaccinations were absent in the healthy HIV-negative adult donors.

This sequence joins TRBV27 and TRBJ1-6; no clear D. The sequence was collected from a woman aged 40 to 50 in good health. Some clones in this sample may be carry-over from other donors' samples. Sequencing was carried out using PBMCs. CDR3 DNA: TGTGCCAGCAGGGACCTTCCCAATAATTCACCCCTCCACTTT. Translated, it gives CASRDLPNNSPLHF.